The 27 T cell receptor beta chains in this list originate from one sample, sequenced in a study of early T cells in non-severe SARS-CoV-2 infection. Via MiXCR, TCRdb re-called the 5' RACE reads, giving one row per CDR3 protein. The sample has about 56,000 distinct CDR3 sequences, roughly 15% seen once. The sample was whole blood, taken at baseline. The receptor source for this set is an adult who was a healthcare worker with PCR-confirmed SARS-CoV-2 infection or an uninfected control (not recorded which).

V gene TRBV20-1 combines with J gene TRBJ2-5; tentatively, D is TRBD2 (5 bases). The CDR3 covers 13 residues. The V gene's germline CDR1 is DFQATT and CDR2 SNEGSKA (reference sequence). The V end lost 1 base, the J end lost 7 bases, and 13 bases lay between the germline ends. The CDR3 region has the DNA TGCAGTGCTAGAGGGCGGAGCGGTGGGACCCAGTACTTC. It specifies CSARGRSGGTQYF.

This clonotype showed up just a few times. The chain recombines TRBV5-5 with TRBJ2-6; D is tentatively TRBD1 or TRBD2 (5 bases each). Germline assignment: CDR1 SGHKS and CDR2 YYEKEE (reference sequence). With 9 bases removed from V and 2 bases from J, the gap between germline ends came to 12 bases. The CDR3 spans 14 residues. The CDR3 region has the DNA TGTGCCACCCGAGGGGTCACTGGGGCCAACGTCCTGACTTTC. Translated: CATRGVTGANVLTF.

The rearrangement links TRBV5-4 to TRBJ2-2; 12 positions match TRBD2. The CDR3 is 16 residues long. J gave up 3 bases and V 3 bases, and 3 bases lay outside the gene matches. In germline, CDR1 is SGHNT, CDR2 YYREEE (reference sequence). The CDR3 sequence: CASSSGLAGYTGELFF. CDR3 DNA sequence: TGTGCCAGCAGCTCCGGACTAGCGGGATACACCGGGGAGCTGTTTTTT.

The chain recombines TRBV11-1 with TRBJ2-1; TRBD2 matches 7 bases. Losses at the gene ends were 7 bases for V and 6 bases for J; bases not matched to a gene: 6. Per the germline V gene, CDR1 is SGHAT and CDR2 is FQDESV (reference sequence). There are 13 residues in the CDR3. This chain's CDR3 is CASNVPGGNEQFF. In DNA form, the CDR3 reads TGTGCCAGCAACGTACCGGGGGGCAATGAGCAGTTCTTC.

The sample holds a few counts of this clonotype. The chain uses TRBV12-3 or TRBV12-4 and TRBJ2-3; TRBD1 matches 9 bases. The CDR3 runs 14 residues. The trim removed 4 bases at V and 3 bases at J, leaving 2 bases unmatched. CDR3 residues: CASSWGQGTDTQYF. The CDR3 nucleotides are TGTGCCAGCAGTTGGGGACAGGGAACAGATACGCAGTATTTT.

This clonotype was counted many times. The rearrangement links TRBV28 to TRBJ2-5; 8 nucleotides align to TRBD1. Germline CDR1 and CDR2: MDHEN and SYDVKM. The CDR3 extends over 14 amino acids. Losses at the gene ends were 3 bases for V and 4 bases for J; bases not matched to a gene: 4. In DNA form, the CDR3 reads TGTGCCAGCAGTTTCCCCACAGGGGGAGAGACCCAGTACTTC. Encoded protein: CASSFPTGGETQYF.

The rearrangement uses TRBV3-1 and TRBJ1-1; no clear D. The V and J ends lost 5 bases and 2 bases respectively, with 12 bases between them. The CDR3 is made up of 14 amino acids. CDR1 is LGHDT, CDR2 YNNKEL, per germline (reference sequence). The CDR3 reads CASSYVGENTEAFF. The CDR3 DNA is TGTGCCAGCAGCTACGTTGGAGAAAACACTGAAGCTTTCTTT.

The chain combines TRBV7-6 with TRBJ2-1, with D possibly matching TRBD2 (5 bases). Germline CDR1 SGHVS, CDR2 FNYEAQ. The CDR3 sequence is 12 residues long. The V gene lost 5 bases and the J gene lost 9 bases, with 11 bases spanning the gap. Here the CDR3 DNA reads TGTGCCAGCAGCCTCCCCCGGGGTGAGCAGTTCTTC. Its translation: CASSLPRGEQFF.

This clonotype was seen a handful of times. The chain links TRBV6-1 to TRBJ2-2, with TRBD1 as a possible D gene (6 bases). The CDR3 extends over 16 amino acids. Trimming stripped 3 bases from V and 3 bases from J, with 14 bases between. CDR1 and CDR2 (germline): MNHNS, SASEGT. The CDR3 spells CASSDRGRLDTGELFF. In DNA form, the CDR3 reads TGTGCCAGCAGTGACAGGGGTCGACTCGACACCGGGGAGCTGTTTTTT.

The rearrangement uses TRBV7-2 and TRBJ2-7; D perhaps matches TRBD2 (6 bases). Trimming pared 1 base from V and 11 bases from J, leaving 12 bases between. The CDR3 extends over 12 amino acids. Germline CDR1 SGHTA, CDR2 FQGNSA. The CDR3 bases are TGTGCCAGCAGCTTAGACTCGGGACTCAAGTACTTC. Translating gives CASSLDSGLKYF. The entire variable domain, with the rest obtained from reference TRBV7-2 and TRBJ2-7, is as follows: GAGVSQSPSNKVTEKGKDVELRCDPISGHTALYWYRQSLGQGLEFLIYFQGNSAPDKSGLPSDRFSAERTGGSVSTLTIQRTQQEDSAVYLCASSLDSGLKYFGPGTRLTVT.

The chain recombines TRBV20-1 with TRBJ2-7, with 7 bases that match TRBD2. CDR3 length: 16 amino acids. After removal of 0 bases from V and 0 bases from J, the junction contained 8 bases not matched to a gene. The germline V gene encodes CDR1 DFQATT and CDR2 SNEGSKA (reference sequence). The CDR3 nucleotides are TGCAGTGCTAGAGATCCCCCCGGGGGGAGCTCCTACGAGCAGTACTTC. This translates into CSARDPPGGSSYEQYF.

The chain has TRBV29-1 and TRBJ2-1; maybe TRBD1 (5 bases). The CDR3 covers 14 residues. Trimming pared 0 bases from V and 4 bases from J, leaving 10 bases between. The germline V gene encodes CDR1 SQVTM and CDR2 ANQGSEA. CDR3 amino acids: CSVEDGAVYNEQFF. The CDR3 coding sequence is TGCAGCGTTGAAGATGGGGCCGTTTACAATGAGCAGTTCTTC.

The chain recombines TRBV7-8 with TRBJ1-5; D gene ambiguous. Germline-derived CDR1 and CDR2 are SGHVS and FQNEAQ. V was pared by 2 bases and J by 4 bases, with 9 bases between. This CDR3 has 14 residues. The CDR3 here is CASSLIGENQPQHF. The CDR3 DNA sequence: TGTGCCAGCAGCTTAATTGGGGAAAATCAGCCCCAGCATTTT.

DNA for the CDR3: TGTGCCAGCAGTAGAGGAGTCTATGGCTACACCTTC. It is translated as CASSRGVYGYTF. The chain has TRBV25-1 and TRBJ1-2, with unresolved D. The CDR3 loop spans 12 amino acids. The V gene lost 5 bases and the J gene lost 4 bases, with 8 bases spanning the gap. Germline-derived CDR1 and CDR2 are MGHDK and SYGVNS.

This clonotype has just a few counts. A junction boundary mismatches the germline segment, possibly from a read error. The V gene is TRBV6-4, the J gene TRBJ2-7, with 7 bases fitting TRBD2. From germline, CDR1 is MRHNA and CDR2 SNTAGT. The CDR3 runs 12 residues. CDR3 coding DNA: TGTGCCAGCAGTGTTCAGTATCTAGCGGAATGTTTC. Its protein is CASSVQYLAECF.

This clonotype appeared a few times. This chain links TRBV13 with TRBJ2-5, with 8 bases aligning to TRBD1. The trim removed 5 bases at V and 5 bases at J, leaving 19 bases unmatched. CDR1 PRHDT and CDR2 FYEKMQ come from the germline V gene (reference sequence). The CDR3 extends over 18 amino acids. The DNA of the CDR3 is TGTGCCAGCAGCACCAGTGAGGAAGAACCGGACAGGGCGGAGACCCAGTACTTC. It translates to CASSTSEEEPDRAETQYF.

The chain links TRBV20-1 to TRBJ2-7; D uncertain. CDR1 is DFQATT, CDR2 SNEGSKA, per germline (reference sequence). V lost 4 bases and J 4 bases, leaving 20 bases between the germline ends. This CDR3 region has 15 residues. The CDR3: CSAINHGSSSYEQYF. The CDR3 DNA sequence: TGCAGTGCTATAAACCACGGCAGTAGTTCATACGAGCAGTACTTC.

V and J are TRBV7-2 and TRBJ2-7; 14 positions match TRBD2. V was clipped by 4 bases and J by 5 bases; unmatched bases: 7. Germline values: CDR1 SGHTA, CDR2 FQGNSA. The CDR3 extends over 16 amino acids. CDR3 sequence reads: CASSSNPGLAGDEQYF. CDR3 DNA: TGTGCCAGCAGCTCCAACCCGGGACTAGCGGGGGACGAGCAGTACTTC.

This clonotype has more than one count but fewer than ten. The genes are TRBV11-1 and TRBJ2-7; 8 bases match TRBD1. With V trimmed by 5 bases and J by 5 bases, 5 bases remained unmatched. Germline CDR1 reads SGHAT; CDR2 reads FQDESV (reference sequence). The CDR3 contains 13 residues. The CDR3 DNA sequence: TGTGCCAGCAGCCGGACAGGGTCGGACGAGCAGTACTTC. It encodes CASSRTGSDEQYF. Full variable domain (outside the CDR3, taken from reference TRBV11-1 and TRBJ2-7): EAEVAQSPRYKITEKSQAVAFWCDPISGHATLYWYRQILGQGPELLVQFQDESVVDDSQLPKDRFSAERLKGVDSTLKIQPAELGDSAMYLCASSRTGSDEQYFGPGTRLTVT.

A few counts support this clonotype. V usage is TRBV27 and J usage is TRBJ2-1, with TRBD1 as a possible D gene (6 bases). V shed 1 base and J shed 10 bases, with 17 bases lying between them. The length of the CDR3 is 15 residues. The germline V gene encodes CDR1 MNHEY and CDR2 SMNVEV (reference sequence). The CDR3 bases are TGTGCCAGCAGTTTATTAACAGGGCGCAGTGGGGAGCAGTTCTTC. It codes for CASSLLTGRSGEQFF.

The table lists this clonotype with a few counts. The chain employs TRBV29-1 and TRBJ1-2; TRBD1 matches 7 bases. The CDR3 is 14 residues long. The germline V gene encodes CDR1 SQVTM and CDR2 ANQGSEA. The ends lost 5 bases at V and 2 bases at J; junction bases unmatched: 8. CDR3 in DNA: TGCAGCGTTACCACAGGGGAGAGGAACTATGGCTACACCTTC. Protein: CSVTTGERNYGYTF.

CDR3 coding DNA: TGTGCCAGCAGCTTAGCGGCAGGGAGTGCTGAAGCTTTCTTT. It specifies CASSLAAGSAEAFF. The gene calls are TRBV7-8 and TRBJ1-1, with D possibly being TRBD1 (5 bases). The V gene lost 0 bases and the J gene lost 6 bases, with 11 bases spanning the gap. This CDR3 region has 14 residues. Per germline, CDR1 SGHVS and CDR2 FQNEAQ.

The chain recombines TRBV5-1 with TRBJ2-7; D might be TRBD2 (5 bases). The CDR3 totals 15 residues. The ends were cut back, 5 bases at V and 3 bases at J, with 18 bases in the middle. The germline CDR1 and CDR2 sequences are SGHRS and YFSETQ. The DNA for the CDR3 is TGCGCCAGCAGGTTTCAACCGGGATCCGGCTACGAGCAGTACTTC. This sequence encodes CASRFQPGSGYEQYF.

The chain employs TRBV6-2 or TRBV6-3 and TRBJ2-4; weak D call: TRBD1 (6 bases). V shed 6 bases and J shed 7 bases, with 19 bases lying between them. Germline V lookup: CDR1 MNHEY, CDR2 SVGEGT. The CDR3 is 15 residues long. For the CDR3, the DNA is TGTGCCAGCAGCTACACACCACAGGGTTCGAACATTCAGTACTTC. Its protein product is CASSYTPQGSNIQYF.

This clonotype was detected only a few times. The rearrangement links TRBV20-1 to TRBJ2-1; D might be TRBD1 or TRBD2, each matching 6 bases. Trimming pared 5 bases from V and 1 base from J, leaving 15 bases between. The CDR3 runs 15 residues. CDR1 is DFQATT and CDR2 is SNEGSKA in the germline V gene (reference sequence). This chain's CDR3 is CSAYNGGTSYNEQFF. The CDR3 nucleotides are TGCAGTGCTTACAACGGGGGCACTTCCTACAATGAGCAGTTCTTC.

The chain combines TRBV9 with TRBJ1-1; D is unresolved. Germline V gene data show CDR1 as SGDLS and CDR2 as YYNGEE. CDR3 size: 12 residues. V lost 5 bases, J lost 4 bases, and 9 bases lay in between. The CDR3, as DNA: TGTGCCAGCAGGAATGACGGCACTGAAGCTTTCTTT. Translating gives CASRNDGTEAFF.

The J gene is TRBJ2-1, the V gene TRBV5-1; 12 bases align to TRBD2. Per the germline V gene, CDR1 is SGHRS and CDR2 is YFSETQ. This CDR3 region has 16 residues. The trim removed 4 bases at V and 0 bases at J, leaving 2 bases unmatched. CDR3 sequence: CASSQTSGSSYNEQFF. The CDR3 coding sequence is TGCGCCAGCAGCCAGACTAGCGGGAGCTCCTACAATGAGCAGTTCTTC.